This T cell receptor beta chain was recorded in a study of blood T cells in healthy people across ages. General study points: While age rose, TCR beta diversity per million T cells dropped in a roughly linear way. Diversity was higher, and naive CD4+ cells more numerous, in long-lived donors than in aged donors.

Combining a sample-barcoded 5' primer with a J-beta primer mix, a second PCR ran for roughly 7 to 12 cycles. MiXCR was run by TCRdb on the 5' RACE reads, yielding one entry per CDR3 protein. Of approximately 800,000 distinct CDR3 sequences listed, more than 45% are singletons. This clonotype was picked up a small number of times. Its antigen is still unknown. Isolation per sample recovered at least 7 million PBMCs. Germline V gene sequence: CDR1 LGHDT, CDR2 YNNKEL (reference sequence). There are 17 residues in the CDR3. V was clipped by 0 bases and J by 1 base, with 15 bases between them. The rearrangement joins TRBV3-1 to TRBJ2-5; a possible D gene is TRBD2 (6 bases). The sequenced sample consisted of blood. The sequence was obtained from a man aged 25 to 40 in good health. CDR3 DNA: TGTGCCAGCAGCCAAGATGGAGGGATTCGGGCCCAAGAGACCCAGTACTTC. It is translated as CASSQDGGIRAQETQYF.